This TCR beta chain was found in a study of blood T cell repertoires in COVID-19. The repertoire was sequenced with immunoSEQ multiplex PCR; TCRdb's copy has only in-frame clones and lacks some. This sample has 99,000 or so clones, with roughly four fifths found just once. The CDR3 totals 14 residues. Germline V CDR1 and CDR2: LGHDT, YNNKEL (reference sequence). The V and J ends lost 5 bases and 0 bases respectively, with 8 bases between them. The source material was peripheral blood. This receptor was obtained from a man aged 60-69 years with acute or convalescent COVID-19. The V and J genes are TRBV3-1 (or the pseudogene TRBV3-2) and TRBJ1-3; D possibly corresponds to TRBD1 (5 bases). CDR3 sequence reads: CASSSDNSGNTIYF. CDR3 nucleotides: TGTGCCAGCAGCTCGGACAACTCTGGAAACACCATATATTTT.